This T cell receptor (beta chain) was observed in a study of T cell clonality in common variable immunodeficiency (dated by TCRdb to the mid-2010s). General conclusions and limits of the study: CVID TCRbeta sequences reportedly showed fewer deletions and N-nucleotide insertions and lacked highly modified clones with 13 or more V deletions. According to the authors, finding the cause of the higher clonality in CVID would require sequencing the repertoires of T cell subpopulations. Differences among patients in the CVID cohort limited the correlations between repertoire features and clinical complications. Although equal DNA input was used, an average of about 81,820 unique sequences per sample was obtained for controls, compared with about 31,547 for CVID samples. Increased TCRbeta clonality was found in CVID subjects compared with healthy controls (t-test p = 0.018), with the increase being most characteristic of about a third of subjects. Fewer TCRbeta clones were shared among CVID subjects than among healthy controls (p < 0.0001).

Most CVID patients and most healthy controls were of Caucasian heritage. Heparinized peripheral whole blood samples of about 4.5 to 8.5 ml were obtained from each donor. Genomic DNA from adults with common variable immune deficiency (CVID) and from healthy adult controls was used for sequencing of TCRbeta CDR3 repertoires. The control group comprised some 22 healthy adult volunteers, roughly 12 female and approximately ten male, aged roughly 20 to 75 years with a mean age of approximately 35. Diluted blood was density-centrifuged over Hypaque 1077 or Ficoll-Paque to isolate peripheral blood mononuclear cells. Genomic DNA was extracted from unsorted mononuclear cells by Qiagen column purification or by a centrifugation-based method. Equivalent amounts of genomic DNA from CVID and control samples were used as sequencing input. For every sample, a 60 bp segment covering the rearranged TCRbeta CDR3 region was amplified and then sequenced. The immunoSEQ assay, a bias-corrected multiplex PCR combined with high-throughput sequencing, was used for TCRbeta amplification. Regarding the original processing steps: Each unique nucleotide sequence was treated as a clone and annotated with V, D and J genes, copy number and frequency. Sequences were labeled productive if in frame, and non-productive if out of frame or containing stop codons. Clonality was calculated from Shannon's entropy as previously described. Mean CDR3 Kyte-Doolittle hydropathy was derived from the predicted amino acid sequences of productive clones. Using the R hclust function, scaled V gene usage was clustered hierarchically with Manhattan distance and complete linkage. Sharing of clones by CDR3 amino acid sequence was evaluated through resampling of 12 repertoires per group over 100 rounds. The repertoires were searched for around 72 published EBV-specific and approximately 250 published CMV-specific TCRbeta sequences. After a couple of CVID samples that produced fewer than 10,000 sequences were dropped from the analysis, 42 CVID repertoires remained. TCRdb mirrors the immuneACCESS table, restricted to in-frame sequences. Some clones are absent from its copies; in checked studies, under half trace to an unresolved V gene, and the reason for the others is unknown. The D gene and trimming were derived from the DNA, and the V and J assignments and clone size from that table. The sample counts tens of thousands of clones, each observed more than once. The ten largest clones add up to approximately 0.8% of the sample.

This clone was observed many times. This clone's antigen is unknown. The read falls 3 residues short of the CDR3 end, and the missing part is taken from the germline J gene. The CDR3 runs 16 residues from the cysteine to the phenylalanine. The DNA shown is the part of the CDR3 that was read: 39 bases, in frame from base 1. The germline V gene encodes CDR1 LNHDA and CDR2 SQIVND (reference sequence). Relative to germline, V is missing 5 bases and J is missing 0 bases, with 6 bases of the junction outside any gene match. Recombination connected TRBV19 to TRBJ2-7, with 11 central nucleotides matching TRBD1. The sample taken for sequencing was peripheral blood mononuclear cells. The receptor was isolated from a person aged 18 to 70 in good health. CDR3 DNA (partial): TGTGCCAGTAGTCCACGGGACAGGGGGATCTCCTACGAG. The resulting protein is CASSPRDRGISYE. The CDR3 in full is CASSPRDRGISYEQYF.